This T cell receptor (beta chain) was documented in a study of Ad26.COV2.S vaccination and SARS-CoV-2 variants. The wider study: Doses of Ad26.COV2.S were injected into muscle once or twice, 56 days apart.

This clone has only one observation. Generated by immunoSEQ multiplex PCR, the TCRdb table keeps only in-frame clones and is missing some. The sample has 400,000 or so clones, more than 85% seen once; the top ten hold more than 3%. Regarding treatment: about 20 received Ad26.COV2.S at low or high dose, single or two shots; about 5 received placebo; per-sample allocation not given. Sampling occurred on day 63 after the first vaccine or placebo injection. This CDR3 is built from 14 residues. V was shortened by 0 bases and J by 4 bases, with 9 bases between the two germline ends. CDR1 is KGHSH, CDR2 LQKENI, per germline.

This TCR derives from a person between 18 and 60 years old who received the Ad26.COV2.S COVID-19 vaccine or a placebo. The source was peripheral blood, collected in a trial of Ad26.COV2.S vaccine versus placebo. This rearrangement joins TRBV18 to TRBJ2-5; D not resolved. The CDR3 region is CASSPPPSRETQYF. The CDR3, as DNA: TGTGCCAGCTCACCACCTCCTTCCCGAGAGACCCAGTACTTC.